Each of the 12 T cell receptor delta chains below was sequenced from the same sample in a study of gamma-delta chains in newborns, infants, children. TCRdb reapplied CATT to the reads. The sample includes more than 9,000 delta-chain clones, approximately 9.1% seen only once; the top ten take roughly 8.3%. The source material was blood. These receptors were obtained from a child who was a newborn, infant or young child, either healthy, febrile or measles-vaccinated (not recorded which).

The table lists this clone with a few counts. A much larger clonotype is one base distant, so this may be a read error. This sample also contains other DNA sequences that code for the same CDR3. This chain joins TRDV2 and TRDJ1, with TRDD3 matching 7 bases. In germline, CDR1 is GEAIGNYY, CDR2 EKD. The CDR3 runs to 17 residues. The CDR3 bases are TGCGCCTGTGACACTCTCCTTACTGGGGATGACACCGATAAACTCATCTTT. This sequence encodes CACDTLLTGDDTDKLIF.

This clone has more than one count but fewer than ten. V usage is TRDV2 and J usage is TRDJ1; 13 positions agree with TRDD3. Germline CDR1 reads GEAIGNYY; CDR2 reads EKD. The CDR3 length is 24 residues. V gave up 1 base and J gave up 4 bases; unmatched junction bases: 29. In nucleotides, the CDR3 is TGTGCCTGTGACACGTTACCCCCCCCGAGTAGTCCTTTTACTGGGGGATACGCGAGCGATAAACTCATCTTT. It translates to CACDTLPPPSSPFTGGYASDKLIF.

This clone was counted a few times. Given a much more abundant clone one base away, this may be a read error. The chain carries TRDV2 and TRDJ2; a possible D gene is TRDD3 (6 bases). There are 15 residues in the CDR3. Germline V gives CDR1 GEAIGNYY, CDR2 EKD. V gave up 0 bases and J gave up 4 bases, with 11 bases separating them. In DNA form, the CDR3 reads TGTGCCTGTGACACCTGGGGGGACGCGACAGCACAACTCTTCTTT. Its protein product is CACDTWGDATAQLFF.

This clone was detected a few times. This chain joins TRDV2 and TRDJ3; TRDD3 agrees at 7 bases. CDR3 length: 20 amino acids. CDR1 and CDR2 from the germline V gene are GEAIGNYY and EKD. V lost 1 base to trimming and J lost 0 bases; unmatched junction nucleotides: 11. CDR3 sequence (DNA): TGTGCCTGTGACACGCTGGGGGGTAACTTGAGCTCCTGGGACACCCGACAGATGTTTTTC. Its translation is CACDTLGGNLSSWDTRQMFF.

Only a few counts were recorded for this clone. The chain combines TRAV38-2/DV8 with TRDJ1, with 10 bases that match TRDD3. Germline loops: CDR1 TSESDYY, CDR2 QEAYKQQN. Trimming at V came to 4 bases and at J to 2 bases, leaving 23 bases not matched to a gene. CDR3 length: 21 amino acids. The DNA for the CDR3 is TGTGCTTATAGGTCCCCGCACCTTCCTCCCCCGTTACTGGGGGATACCGATAAACTCATCTTT. It is translated as CAYRSPHLPPPLLGDTDKLIF.

This clone was seen a handful of times. The V gene is TRDV1, the J gene TRDJ1; 11 nucleotides match TRDD3. The CDR3 contains 24 residues. Germline V gene lookup returns CDR1 TSWWSYY and CDR2 QGS. The trim removed 5 bases at V and 0 bases at J, leaving 29 bases unmatched. For the CDR3, the DNA is TGTGCTCTTGGGACCCCCTTCGGACAGAGAGTTGGGGGATACGCGATACTATACACCGATAAACTCATCTTT. Translated, it gives CALGTPFGQRVGGYAILYTDKLIF.

The chain is built from TRDV2 and TRDJ1; 9 bases agree with TRDD3. This CDR3 contains 14 residues. The V gene end was trimmed by 1 base and the J gene end by 4 bases; junction bases not matched to a gene: 3. Germline lookup yields CDR1 GEAIGNYY and CDR2 EKD. The CDR3 is CACDTAGIRDKLIF. The CDR3 DNA reads TGTGCCTGTGACACGGCGGGGATACGCGATAAACTCATCTTT.

This clone was observed a few times. The chain couples TRDV2 to TRDJ3, with 13 bases aligning to TRDD3. V shed 2 bases, J shed 1 base, and the junction held 4 bases outside the gene matches. The CDR3 loop spans 19 amino acids. Per germline, CDR1 GEAIGNYY and CDR2 EKD. The CDR3 DNA follows: TGTGCCTGTGACATACTGGGGGATACGCGATCCTGGGACACCCGACAGATGTTTTTC. Its translation: CACDILGDTRSWDTRQMFF.

By proportion, this clone is medium-sized. The CDR3 region is CACDALIRLGDTKLIF. The CDR3, as DNA: TGTGCCTGTGACGCCCTCATTCGACTGGGGGATACCAAACTCATCTTT. This chain links TRDV2 with TRDJ1, with 12 bases identical to TRDD3. This CDR3 region has 16 residues. V gave up 3 bases and J gave up 8 bases; unmatched junction bases: 12. Germline V CDR1 and CDR2: GEAIGNYY, EKD.

This clone occurred a few times. The genes are TRDV2 and TRDJ3; no reliable D call. Trimming took 0 bases from V and 0 from J, leaving 11 bases between them. Germline CDR1 reads GEAIGNYY; CDR2 reads EKD. The CDR3 totals 18 residues. This chain's CDR3 is CACDTLVVRSWDTRQMFF. The DNA of the CDR3 is TGTGCCTGTGACACCTTAGTGGTCCGCTCCTGGGACACCCGACAGATGTTTTTC.

In its sample, this clone is large. The identical CDR3 is also encoded by other nucleotide sequences in the sample. The chain joins TRDV2 to TRDJ1, with 7 bases aligning to TRDD3. Germline V gives CDR1 GEAIGNYY, CDR2 EKD. This CDR3 region has 15 residues. V lost 3 bases to trimming and J lost 1 base; unmatched junction nucleotides: 7. CDR3 sequence (DNA): TGTGCCTGTGACCCACTGGGGCACCTCACCGATAAACTCATCTTT. This sequence encodes CACDPLGHLTDKLIF.

In regard to this clone: Other DNA sequences in the sample encode the same CDR3. This chain joins TRDV2 and TRDJ3, with 11 nucleotides matching TRDD3. The germline CDR1 and CDR2 sequences are GEAIGNYY and EKD. The CDR3 sequence is 19 residues long. Unmatched junction bases numbered 3, after V lost 0 bases and J lost 0 bases. For the CDR3, the DNA is TGTGCCTGTGACACCCTGGGGGATACCGGCTCCTGGGACACCCGACAGATGTTTTTC. Translating it yields CACDTLGDTGSWDTRQMFF.